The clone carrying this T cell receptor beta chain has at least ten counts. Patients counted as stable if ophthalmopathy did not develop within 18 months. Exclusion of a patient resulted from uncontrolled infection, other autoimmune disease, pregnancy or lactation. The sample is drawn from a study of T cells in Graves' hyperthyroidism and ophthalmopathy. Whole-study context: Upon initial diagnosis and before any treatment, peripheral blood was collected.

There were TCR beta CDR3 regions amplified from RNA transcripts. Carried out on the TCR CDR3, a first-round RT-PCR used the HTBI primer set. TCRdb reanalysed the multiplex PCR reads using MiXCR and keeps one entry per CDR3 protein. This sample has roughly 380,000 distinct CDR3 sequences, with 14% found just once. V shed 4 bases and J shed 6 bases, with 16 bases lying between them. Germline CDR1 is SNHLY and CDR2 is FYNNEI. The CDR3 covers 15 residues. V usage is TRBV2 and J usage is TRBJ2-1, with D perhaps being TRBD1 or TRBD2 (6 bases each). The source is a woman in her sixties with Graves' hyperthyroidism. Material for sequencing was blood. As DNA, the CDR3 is TGTGCCAGCAGTGGCTGGGGGGCTCGAAGCAATGAGCAGTTCTTC. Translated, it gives CASSGWGARSNEQFF.